This T cell receptor beta chain comes out of a study of blood T cell repertoires in COVID-19. Overall study context: From T cells, B-cell-depleted T cells, or PBMCs came the material, which was cDNA or gDNA.

Germline lookup yields CDR1 MNHEY and CDR2 SVGAGI. This CDR3 comprises 13 residues. The V segment lost 8 bases and the J segment 6 bases; nucleotides outside the gene matches: 9. Sequencing was performed with immunoSEQ multiplex PCR; in TCRdb, only in-frame clones are kept and a portion is missing. The sample lists about 110,000 clones, around 79% seen once, with approximately 22% in the top ten. J is TRBJ1-2 and V is TRBV6-5, with 7 bases lining up with TRBD1. The origin of this receptor is a man between 65 and 85 years old with active or convalescent COVID-19. Source material: peripheral blood. This CDR3 reads CASSSRQGNGYTF. CDR3 coding DNA: TGTGCCAGCTCCTCTCGACAGGGAAATGGCTACACCTTC.